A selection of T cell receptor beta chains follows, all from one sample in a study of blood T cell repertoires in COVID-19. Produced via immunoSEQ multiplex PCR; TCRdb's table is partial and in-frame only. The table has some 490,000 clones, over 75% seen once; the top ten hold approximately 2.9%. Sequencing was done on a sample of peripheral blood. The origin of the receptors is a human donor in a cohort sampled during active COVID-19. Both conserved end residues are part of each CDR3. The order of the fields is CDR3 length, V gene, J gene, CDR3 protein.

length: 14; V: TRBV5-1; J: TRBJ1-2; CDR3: CASTITTGEYGYTF
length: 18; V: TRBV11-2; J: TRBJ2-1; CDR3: CASSPAEREGSSYNELFF
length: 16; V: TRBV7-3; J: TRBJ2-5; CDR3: CASSLTGGSGGETQYF
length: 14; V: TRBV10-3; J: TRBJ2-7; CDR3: CATYRDTFSYEQYF
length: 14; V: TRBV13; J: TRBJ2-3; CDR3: CASSFGQGADTQYF
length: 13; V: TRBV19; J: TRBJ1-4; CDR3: CASSTTGVVKLFF
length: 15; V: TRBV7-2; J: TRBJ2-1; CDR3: CASSLVYSAYNEQFF
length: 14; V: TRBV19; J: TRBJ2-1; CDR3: CASWGGEGYNEQFF
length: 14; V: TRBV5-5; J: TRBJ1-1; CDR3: CATDPLGGNTEAFF
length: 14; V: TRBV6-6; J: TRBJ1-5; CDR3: CASSYGEGYQPQHF
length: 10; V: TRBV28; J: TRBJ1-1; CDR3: CASRGTEAFF
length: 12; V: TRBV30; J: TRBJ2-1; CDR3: CAWSVTTNEQFF
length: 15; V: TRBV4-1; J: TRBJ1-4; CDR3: CASSQEGGSNEKLFF
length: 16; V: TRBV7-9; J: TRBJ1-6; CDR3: CASSLELSTGQSPLHF
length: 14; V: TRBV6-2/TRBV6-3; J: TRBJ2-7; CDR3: CASSYGRFSYEQYF
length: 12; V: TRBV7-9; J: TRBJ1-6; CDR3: CASSSVSSPLHF
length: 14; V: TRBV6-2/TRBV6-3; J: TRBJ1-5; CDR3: CASTPGGRNQPQHF
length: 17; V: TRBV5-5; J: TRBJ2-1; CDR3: CASSGLAGEVGSNEQFF
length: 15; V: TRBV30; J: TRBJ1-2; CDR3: CAWSRTRQGEGGYTF
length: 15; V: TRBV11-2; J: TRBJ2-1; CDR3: CATTLGTGAYNEQFF
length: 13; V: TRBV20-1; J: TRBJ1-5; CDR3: CSASAGRGQPQHF
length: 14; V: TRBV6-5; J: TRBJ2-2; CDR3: CASSSRPNTGELFF
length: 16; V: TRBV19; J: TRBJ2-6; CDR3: CASIRDRITGANVLTF
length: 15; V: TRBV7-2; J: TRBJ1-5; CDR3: CASSLASNGNQPQHF
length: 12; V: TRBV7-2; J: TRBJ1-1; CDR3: CASSLRGTEAFF
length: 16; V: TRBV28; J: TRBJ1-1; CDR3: CASSFWDRGRETEAFF
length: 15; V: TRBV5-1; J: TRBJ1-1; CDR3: CASSTLQGMATEAFF
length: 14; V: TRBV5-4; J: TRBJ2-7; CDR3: CASSATGGRHEQYF
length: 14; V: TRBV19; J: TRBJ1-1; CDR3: CASSTRTGIGEAFF
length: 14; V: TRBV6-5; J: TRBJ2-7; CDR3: CASGASLLSYEQYF
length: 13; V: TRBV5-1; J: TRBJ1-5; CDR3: CASSLGAEQPQHF
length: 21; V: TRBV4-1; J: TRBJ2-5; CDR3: CASSQALGTSGRSFMRETQYF
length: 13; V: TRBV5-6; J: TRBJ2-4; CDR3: CASSLWEGYIQYF
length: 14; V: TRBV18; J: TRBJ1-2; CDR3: CASSPEGGPFGYTF
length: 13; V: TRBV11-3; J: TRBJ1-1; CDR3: CASSLEGQGEAFF
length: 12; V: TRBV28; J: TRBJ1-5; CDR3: CASRVQHQPQHF
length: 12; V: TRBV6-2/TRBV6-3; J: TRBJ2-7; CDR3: CASSGRAFEQYF
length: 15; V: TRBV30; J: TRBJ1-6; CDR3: CAWSGGLAGNSPLHF
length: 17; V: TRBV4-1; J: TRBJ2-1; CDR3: CASSRGTSGGSYNEQFF
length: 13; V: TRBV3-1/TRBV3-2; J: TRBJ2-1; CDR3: CASSPSGGNEQFF
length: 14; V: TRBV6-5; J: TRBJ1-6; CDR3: CASSPREGNSPLHF
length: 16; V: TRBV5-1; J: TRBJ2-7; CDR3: CASSQQEGGGHYEQYF
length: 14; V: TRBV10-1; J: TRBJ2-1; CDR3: CASSEFRGGNEQFF
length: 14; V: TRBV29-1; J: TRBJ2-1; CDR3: CSVGLPPSYNEQFF
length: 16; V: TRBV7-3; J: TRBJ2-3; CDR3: CASSLKGTSGTDTQYF
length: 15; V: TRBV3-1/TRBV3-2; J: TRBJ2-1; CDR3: CASSLLASSYNEQFF
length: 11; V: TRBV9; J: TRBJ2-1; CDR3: CASSGGAWQFF